These 11 T cell receptor beta chains share one sample of origin, sequenced in a study of T cells in Graves' hyperthyroidism and ophthalmopathy. RNA transcripts gave rise to amplified TCR beta CDR3 regions. Using the HTBI primer set, a first-round RT-PCR was run on the TCR CDR3. TCRdb used MiXCR to reprocess the multiplex PCR reads, holding one entry per CDR3 protein. The sample consists of approximately 600,000 distinct CDR3 sequences, less than 25% of them appearing once. Sequencing used blood. The receptors here all came from a man younger than 45 with Graves' ophthalmopathy.

The gene calls are TRBV11-2 and TRBJ2-7; D might be TRBD1 (6 bases). Germline V lookup: CDR1 SGHAT, CDR2 FQNNGV. The CDR3 is made up of 14 amino acids. V was shortened by 6 bases and J by 5 bases, with 17 bases between the two germline ends. The CDR3 reads CASRTQGRLHEQYF. DNA for the CDR3: TGTGCCAGCAGGACACAGGGACGTTTACACGAGCAGTACTTC.

This clonotype was seen more than once but under ten times. This sequence joins TRBV27 and TRBJ2-6; 9 bases fit TRBD1. Germline lookup yields CDR1 MNHEY and CDR2 SMNVEV (reference sequence). Losses at the gene ends were 5 bases for V and 10 bases for J; bases not matched to a gene: 9. The CDR3 spans 15 residues. The CDR3 reads CASSPGTGKRNVLTF. The CDR3 bases are TGTGCCAGCAGTCCGGGGACAGGGAAACGGAACGTCCTGACTTTC.

This clonotype has just a few counts. This chain uses TRBV29-1 with TRBJ2-5; D assignment may be TRBD1 or TRBD2 (5 bases each). V dropped 7 bases and J dropped 5 bases, with 17 bases sitting between them. Germline V gene sequence: CDR1 SQVTM, CDR2 ANQGSEA. The CDR3 extends over 13 amino acids. CDR3 region: CSELSGTGETQYF. CDR3 sequence (DNA): TGCAGCGAGCTTTCCGGGACGGGGGAGACCCAGTACTTC.

The chain couples TRBV5-6 to TRBJ2-7; 8 nucleotides match TRBD1. With V trimmed by 1 base and J by 2 bases, 11 bases remained unmatched. Germline CDR1 and CDR2: SGHDT and YYEEEE. The CDR3 length is 17 residues. CDR3 residues: CASSLMTGEEDTYEQYF. In DNA, the CDR3 is TGTGCCAGCAGCTTGATGACAGGGGAAGAGGATACCTACGAGCAGTACTTC. The whole variable domain, remainder taken from reference TRBV5-6 and TRBJ2-7, is DAGVTQSPTHLIKTRGQQVTLRCSPKSGHDTVSWYQQALGQGPQFIFQYYEEEERQRGNFPDRFSGHQFPNYSSELNVNALLLGDSALYLCASSLMTGEEDTYEQYFGPGTRLTVT.

V usage is TRBV6-5 and J usage is TRBJ2-2; no definite D call. Trimming removed 2 bases at V and 6 bases at J, with 4 bases between. CDR1 is MNHEY, CDR2 SVGAGI, per germline. CDR3 length equals 12 residues. The CDR3 sequence is CASSYVSGELFF. CDR3 coding DNA: TGTGCCAGCAGTTACGTTTCCGGGGAGCTGTTTTTT.

This clonotype was seen at least ten times. The genes are TRBV6-1 and TRBJ1-5; a weak D match, TRBD1 (6 bases). V gave up 4 bases and J gave up 4 bases, with 11 bases separating them. The CDR3 has 14 amino acids. CDR1 and CDR2 from the germline V gene are MNHNS and SASEGT. The CDR3 sequence: CASSGRQANQPQHF. In DNA form, the CDR3 reads TGTGCCAGCAGTGGCAGACAGGCGAATCAGCCCCAGCATTTT.

This clonotype was seen only a few times. The genes are TRBV24-1 and TRBJ2-7; 10 nucleotides match TRBD1. There are 14 residues in the CDR3. In germline, CDR1 is KGHDR, CDR2 SFDVKD. V was clipped by 9 bases and J by 1 base; unmatched bases: 5. The CDR3 reads CATAEGQGSYEQYF. The CDR3 DNA follows: TGTGCCACCGCCGAGGGACAGGGGTCCTACGAGCAGTACTTC.

V is TRBV20-1 and J is TRBJ1-1, with a possible D match to TRBD1 (5 bases). Germline V gene lookup returns CDR1 DFQATT and CDR2 SNEGSKA (reference sequence). Trimming cost V 3 bases and J 4 bases, with 15 bases left between them. The length of the CDR3 is 14 residues. CDR3 loop: CSASAFSGGTEAFF. The DNA of the CDR3 is TGCAGTGCTAGTGCGTTCTCGGGGGGCACTGAAGCTTTCTTT.

This clonotype was found many times. The chain is built from TRBV11-2 and TRBJ2-1; 8 bases are shared with TRBD2. Germline V gives CDR1 SGHAT, CDR2 FQNNGV. After removal of 0 bases from V and 3 bases from J, the junction contained 10 bases not matched to a gene. This CDR3 has 18 amino acids. CDR3 sequence reads: CASSLDASGRALYNEQFF. In nucleotides, the CDR3 is TGTGCCAGCAGCTTAGATGCATCCGGGAGGGCCCTCTACAATGAGCAGTTCTTC.

As regards this clonotype: One base away lies a much larger clone, so this may be a sequencing read error. Because it lacks the conserved phenylalanine or tryptophan at the end, this CDR3 is likely a read error. The chain links TRBV12-3 or TRBV12-4 to TRBJ1-5, with a weak D call TRBD1 (6 bases). V was pared by 6 bases and J by 6 bases, with 15 bases between. The CDR3 is made up of 14 amino acids. CDR3 coding DNA: TGTGCCAGCAGCACGGTTGCGACAGGTCAGCCCCAGCATCTT. This codes for CASSTVATGQPQHL.

In its sample, this clonotype was seen many times. The CDR3 coding sequence is TGTGCCAGCAGCCAAGATTTAGCCTCCTCTGGAAACACCATATATTTT. Translation: CASSQDLASSGNTIYF. The rearrangement uses TRBV3-1 and TRBJ1-3; D gene ambiguous. This CDR3 contains 16 residues. Deletions cut 0 bases from V and 0 bases from J, with 9 bases between. In germline, CDR1 is LGHDT, CDR2 YNNKEL (reference sequence).